The T cell receptor (beta chain) described here comes from a study of control samples from healthy donors and cancer patients. Germline CDR1 reads SGHNT; CDR2 reads YYREEE (reference sequence). This CDR3 is built from 16 residues. V trimming: 4 bases; J trimming: 0 bases; junction bases outside the gene matches: 7. Profiled with immunoSEQ multiplex PCR; TCRdb holds only in-frame clones, not every one. The table lists about 120,000 clones, about 89% of them singletons. The specimen sequenced was blood. The source of this sequence is a woman between 18 and 29 years old in good health. The genes are TRBV5-4 and TRBJ1-3, with 7 bases matching TRBD1. Written as DNA, the CDR3 is TGTGCCAGCAGCAGAGGACAGGCTCTCTCTGGAAACACCATATATTTT. The encoded protein is CASSRGQALSGNTIYF. Full variable domain (rest looked up from reference TRBV5-4 and TRBJ1-3): ETGVTQSPTHLIKTRGQQVTLRCSSQSGHNTVSWYQQALGQGPQFIFQYYREEENGRGNFPPRFSGLQFPNYSSELNVNALELDDSALYLCASSRGQALSGNTIYFGEGSWLTVV.